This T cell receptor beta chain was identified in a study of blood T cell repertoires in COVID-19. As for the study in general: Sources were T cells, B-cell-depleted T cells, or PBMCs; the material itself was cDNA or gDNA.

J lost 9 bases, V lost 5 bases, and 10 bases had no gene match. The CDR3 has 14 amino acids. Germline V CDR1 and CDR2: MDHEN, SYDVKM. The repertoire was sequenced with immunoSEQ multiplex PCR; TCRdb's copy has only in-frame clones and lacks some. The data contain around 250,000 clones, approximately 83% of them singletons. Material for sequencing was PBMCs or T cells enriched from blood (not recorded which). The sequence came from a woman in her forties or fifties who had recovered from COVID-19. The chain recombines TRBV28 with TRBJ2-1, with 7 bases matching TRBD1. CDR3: CASSPGGAEFEQFF. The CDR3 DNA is TGTGCCAGCAGTCCAGGGGGAGCGGAATTTGAGCAGTTCTTC.